The 32 T cell receptor beta chains below come from one sample, sequenced in a study of blood T cell repertoires in COVID-19. Profiled with immunoSEQ multiplex PCR; TCRdb holds only in-frame clones, not every one. Of 200,000 to 250,000 clones in the sample, roughly 80% were seen once. The specimen sequenced was peripheral blood. The origin of the receptors is an older man with acute or convalescent COVID-19.

V usage is TRBV28 and J usage is TRBJ1-2, with 8 bases fitting TRBD1. After removal of 6 bases from V and 0 bases from J, the junction contained 9 bases not matched to a gene. The V gene's germline CDR1 is MDHEN and CDR2 SYDVKM. The CDR3 has 16 amino acids. As DNA, the CDR3 is TGTGCCAGCAGCTCGACAGGGGTCCCAGCTAACTATGGCTACACCTTC. Its protein product is CASSSTGVPANYGYTF.

The DNA of the CDR3 is TGTGCCAGCAGAAGGACAGGGGGCACGGGGGAGACCCAGTACTTC. It is translated as CASRRTGGTGETQYF. The chain is built from TRBV27 and TRBJ2-5; 11 nucleotides match TRBD1. J was trimmed by 5 bases and V by 6 bases; bases with no gene match: 8. CDR1 is MNHEY, CDR2 SMNVEV, per germline (reference sequence). The CDR3 runs 15 residues.

This clone was counted only a few times. The chain uses TRBV11-2 and TRBJ2-2; TRBD1 agrees at 7 bases. V gave up 3 bases and J gave up 3 bases; unmatched junction bases: 1. From germline, CDR1 is SGHAT and CDR2 FQNNGV. The CDR3 spans 14 residues. CDR3 residues: CASSFDRDTGELFF. The CDR3 DNA sequence: TGTGCCAGCAGCTTTGACAGGGACACCGGGGAGCTGTTTTTT.

The chain carries TRBV7-2 and TRBJ2-2; possibly TRBD1 for D (5 bases). Germline lookup yields CDR1 SGHTA and CDR2 FQGNSA. Trimming cost V 5 bases and J 7 bases, with 17 bases left between them. This CDR3 spans 15 amino acids. This CDR3 is CASSRRPTVGGELFF. CDR3 DNA: TGTGCCAGCAGCAGGCGGCCGACAGTTGGCGGGGAGCTGTTTTTT.

This clone came up a few times. V is TRBV7-2 and J is TRBJ2-7; D is undetermined. V dropped 2 bases and J dropped 1 base, with 9 bases sitting between them. CDR1 SGHTA and CDR2 FQGNSA come from the germline V gene. The CDR3 loop spans 14 amino acids. This chain's CDR3 is CASSLPPVSYEQYF. The DNA of the CDR3 is TGTGCCAGCAGCTTACCCCCCGTATCCTACGAGCAGTACTTC.

The rearrangement joins TRBV9 to TRBJ1-4, with a weak D call TRBD1 (6 bases). CDR3 size: 17 residues. Germline CDR1 and CDR2: SGDLS and YYNGEE. Trimming removed 0 bases from V and 5 bases from J, with 17 bases in between. The CDR3 loop reads CASSVEGGQIRNEKLFF. The CDR3 bases are TGTGCCAGCAGCGTAGAGGGTGGACAGATCCGGAATGAAAAACTGTTTTTT.

V and J are TRBV7-6 and TRBJ1-1; 7 nucleotides match TRBD1. The CDR3 runs 17 residues. CDR1 is SGHVS, CDR2 FNYEAQ, per germline. The V and J ends lost 2 bases and 0 bases, in that order; junction bases with no gene match: 9. The CDR3 region has the DNA TGTGCCAGCAGCTTAAACAGGGGCGGACCGATGAACACTGAAGCTTTCTTT. Encoded protein: CASSLNRGGPMNTEAFF.

The chain employs TRBV5-6 and TRBJ2-3, with 7 bases matching TRBD1. The CDR3 covers 14 residues. The V gene's germline CDR1 is SGHDT and CDR2 YYEEEE. V gave up 0 bases and J gave up 10 bases; unmatched junction bases: 8. The CDR3 bases are TGTGCCAGCAGCTTGGTCCCGACAGGGTCCTCGCAGTATTTT. As protein: CASSLVPTGSSQYF.

This clone was recorded only once. The same CDR3 also results from other DNA sequences found in this sample. This chain uses TRBV2 with TRBJ2-2, with no clear D. V shed 1 base and J shed 4 bases, with 4 bases lying between them. The CDR3 extends over 13 amino acids. Germline V gene data show CDR1 as SNHLY and CDR2 as FYNNEI. The CDR3 region has the DNA TGTGCCAGCAGTGAAGGCGGCACCGGGGAGCTGTTTTTT. This codes for CASSEGGTGELFF.

This clone was picked up a small number of times. The chain uses TRBV28 and TRBJ1-6; the match to TRBD1 covers 7 bases. In germline, CDR1 is MDHEN, CDR2 SYDVKM. The CDR3 has 14 amino acids. After removal of 5 bases from V and 5 bases from J, the junction contained 3 bases not matched to a gene. This chain's CDR3 is CASSMGQNNSPLHF. CDR3 nucleotide sequence: TGTGCCAGCAGTATGGGACAGAATAATTCACCCCTCCACTTT.

The gene calls are TRBV10-3 and TRBJ2-5; possibly TRBD1 for D (6 bases). Germline CDR1 is ENHRY and CDR2 is SYGVKD. V was cut by 6 bases and J by 0 bases, with 8 bases left in between. The length of the CDR3 is 13 residues. CDR3 nucleotide sequence: TGTGCCATCAGGGGGACAAACCAAGAGACCCAGTACTTC. Amino acids: CAIRGTNQETQYF.

This clone was observed a single time. This chain joins TRBV18 and TRBJ1-6; D gene uncertain. Germline CDR1 KGHSH, CDR2 LQKENI. Trimming pared 3 bases from V and 6 bases from J, leaving 6 bases between. CDR3 length: 13 residues. CDR3 residues: CASSPDFNSPLHF. CDR3 DNA sequence: TGTGCCAGCTCACCCGACTTTAATTCACCCCTCCACTTT.

The chain employs TRBV25-1 and TRBJ2-1, with a weak D call TRBD1 (6 bases). V was cut by 3 bases and J by 3 bases, with 12 bases left in between. The CDR3 is made up of 15 amino acids. CDR1 is MGHDK and CDR2 is SYGVNS in the germline V gene. In DNA, the CDR3 is TGTGCCAGCAGTGATGGGGGCCTTCGCTACAATGAGCAGTTCTTC. It is translated as CASSDGGLRYNEQFF.

This chain connects TRBV10-2 to TRBJ2-3; TRBD2 matches at 11 bases. CDR1 and CDR2 from the germline V gene are WSHSY and SAAADI. With 5 bases clipped from V and 4 bases from J, the junction kept 5 bases outside the gene matches. The CDR3 contains 15 residues. DNA of the CDR3: TGCGCCAGCAGTATAGCGGGAGGGTGGGCAGATACGCAGTATTTT. Amino acids: CASSIAGGWADTQYF.

This chain connects TRBV18 to TRBJ2-7; TRBD1 agrees at 11 bases. V lost 6 bases to trimming and J lost 3 bases; unmatched junction nucleotides: 1. Germline assignment: CDR1 KGHSH and CDR2 LQKENI. The CDR3 has 13 residues. CDR3 protein: CASSGQGGYEQYF. DNA for the CDR3: TGTGCCAGCTCGGGACAGGGGGGCTACGAGCAGTACTTC.

This clone was picked up one time. This chain uses TRBV3-1 (or the pseudogene TRBV3-2) with TRBJ2-7, with 11 bases aligning to TRBD2. There are 17 residues in the CDR3. The J segment lost 2 bases and the V segment lost 2 bases, leaving 8 bases of the junction unmatched. Germline CDR1 LGHDT, CDR2 YNNKEL (reference sequence). The CDR3 sequence: CASSQSRTSGPTYEQYF. The CDR3, as DNA: TGTGCCAGCAGCCAATCACGGACTAGCGGGCCCACCTACGAGCAGTACTTC.

This clone has a single count. The gene calls are TRBV5-5 and TRBJ1-3; 8 bases map to TRBD1. V lost 3 bases to trimming and J lost 4 bases; unmatched junction nucleotides: 6. This CDR3 has 15 amino acids. The V gene's germline CDR1 is SGHKS and CDR2 YYEKEE (reference sequence). Written as DNA, the CDR3 is TGTGCCAGCAGCTGGACCGGGACAGGAGGAAACACCATATATTTT. Its translation is CASSWTGTGGNTIYF.

The gene calls are TRBV12-3 or TRBV12-4 and TRBJ2-1; 11 nucleotides match TRBD2. Germline trimming cut 3 bases from V and 12 bases from J; bases unmatched to any gene: 4. This CDR3 is 13 amino acids long. The CDR3 loop is CASSFGTSGRQFF. CDR3 DNA sequence: TGTGCCAGCAGTTTCGGGACTAGCGGACGGCAGTTCTTC.

This clone was seen just once. The rearrangement joins TRBV2 to TRBJ1-4, with TRBD1 as a possible D gene (5 bases). The V gene's germline CDR1 is SNHLY and CDR2 FYNNEI. V was clipped by 6 bases and J by 7 bases, with 18 bases between them. The CDR3 is 15 amino acids. CDR3: CASRPTWGRGEKLFF. DNA for the CDR3: TGTGCCAGCAGGCCGACTTGGGGCAGAGGTGAAAAACTGTTTTTT.

The chain has TRBV3-1 (or the pseudogene TRBV3-2) and TRBJ1-2, with D perhaps matching TRBD1 (6 bases). There are 15 residues in the CDR3. Germline values: CDR1 LGHDT, CDR2 YNNKEL (reference sequence). The V end was cut by 0 bases, the J end by 3 bases, with 11 bases between. The CDR3 region has the DNA TGTGCCAGCAGCCAAGATAACAGGGCCCACTATGGCTACACCTTC. Translation: CASSQDNRAHYGYTF.

This chain joins TRBV7-2 and TRBJ2-3; possibly TRBD2 for D (6 bases). Per the germline V gene, CDR1 is SGHTA and CDR2 is FQGNSA. Trimming removed 5 bases at V and 0 bases at J, with 12 bases between. The length of the CDR3 is 15 residues. CDR3: CASSPPSASTDTQYF. DNA of the CDR3: TGTGCCAGCAGCCCACCTAGCGCCAGCACAGATACGCAGTATTTT.

This chain connects TRBV5-1 to TRBJ2-7, with 9 bases lining up with TRBD2. The J segment lost 7 bases and the V segment lost 2 bases, leaving 7 bases of the junction unmatched. CDR3 length: 14 residues. Germline CDR1 is SGHRS and CDR2 is YFSETQ. Here the CDR3 reads CASSFLAGVGEQYF. The CDR3 DNA sequence: TGCGCCAGCAGCTTCTTAGCGGGAGTAGGGGAGCAGTACTTC.

V and J are TRBV5-1 and TRBJ1-4, with 8 bases fitting TRBD1. The germline V gene has CDR1 SGHRS and CDR2 YFSETQ. The length of the CDR3 is 13 residues. V lost 3 bases, J lost 8 bases, and 3 bases stayed unmatched. The CDR3 coding sequence is TGCGCCAGCAGCTATACAGGGGGAGAAAAACTGTTTTTT. This gives the protein CASSYTGGEKLFF.

The rearrangement uses TRBV24-1 and TRBJ1-2; 9 bases map to TRBD1. Germline trimming cut 3 bases from V and 5 bases from J; bases unmatched to any gene: 9. This CDR3 spans 16 amino acids. Germline V lookup: CDR1 KGHDR, CDR2 SFDVKD. This CDR3 reads CATSDAGTGSGYGYTF. CDR3 nucleotide sequence: TGTGCCACCAGTGATGCCGGGACAGGGTCGGGGTATGGCTACACCTTC.

This sequence joins TRBV2 and TRBJ1-5; TRBD1 matches 9 bases. V shed 6 bases and J 0 bases; nucleotides not matched to a gene: 9. CDR3 length: 17 amino acids. CDR1 and CDR2 from the germline V gene are SNHLY and FYNNEI. CDR3 nucleotide sequence: TGTGCCAGCAGCCCCGGGACAGGGTTAGGTAGCAATCAGCCCCAGCATTTT. This translates into CASSPGTGLGSNQPQHF.

The V call is TRBV9, the J call TRBJ1-2, with 8 bases matching TRBD1. The CDR3 extends over 14 amino acids. The V gene's germline CDR1 is SGDLS and CDR2 YYNGEE. The J segment lost 4 bases and the V segment lost 3 bases, leaving 5 bases of the junction unmatched. The DNA of the CDR3 is TGTGCCAGCAGCGGACCGGACAGGGTCTATGGCTACACCTTC. This sequence encodes CASSGPDRVYGYTF.

The chain joins TRBV24-1 to TRBJ1-1, with D unclear. CDR3 length: 13 residues. In germline, CDR1 is KGHDR, CDR2 SFDVKD. V was cut by 1 base and J by 7 bases, with 9 bases left in between. CDR3 region: CATSDFNGVEAFF. The CDR3, as DNA: TGTGCCACCAGTGATTTTAACGGGGTTGAAGCTTTCTTT.

The genes are TRBV3-1 (or the pseudogene TRBV3-2) and TRBJ2-2; 10 positions agree with TRBD1. Germline V lookup: CDR1 LGHDT, CDR2 YNNKEL (reference sequence). The CDR3 has 15 amino acids. After removal of 2 bases from V and 5 bases from J, the junction contained 2 bases not matched to a gene. The CDR3: CASSQWTGGTGELFF. The CDR3 DNA reads as TGTGCCAGCAGCCAATGGACAGGGGGGACCGGGGAGCTGTTTTTT.

The chain links TRBV7-9 to TRBJ2-7, with TRBD1 identical over 8 bases. V lost 5 bases to trimming and J lost 2 bases; unmatched junction nucleotides: 20. Germline V CDR1 and CDR2: SEHNR, FQNEAQ (reference sequence). This CDR3 region has 19 residues. CDR3 loop: CASSRPRDRLYLKPYEQYF. CDR3 nucleotides: TGTGCCAGCAGCCGCCCCCGGGACAGGTTGTATTTGAAACCCTACGAGCAGTACTTC.

This clone has just a few counts. The chain employs TRBV4-2 and TRBJ1-5; 7 positions match TRBD1. The ends lost 4 bases at V and 5 bases at J; junction bases unmatched: 8. The CDR3 totals 15 residues. Looked up from germline, CDR1 is LGHNA and CDR2 is YNFKEQ. CDR3 nucleotide sequence: TGTGCCAGCAGCCGGGGGCACAGGGGCGATCAGCCCCAGCATTTT. Encoded protein: CASSRGHRGDQPQHF.

The chain combines TRBV28 with TRBJ1-2; tentative D call: TRBD1 (6 bases). CDR1 is MDHEN and CDR2 is SYDVKM in the germline V gene. Deletions cut 6 bases from V and 5 bases from J, with 16 bases between. The CDR3 loop spans 14 amino acids. The CDR3 DNA reads TGTGCCAGCAGCAATACAGGGCGCGGATATGGCTACACCTTC. Amino acids: CASSNTGRGYGYTF.

The J gene is TRBJ2-1, the V gene TRBV5-1; TRBD1 matches at 10 bases. Germline CDR1 reads SGHRS; CDR2 reads YFSETQ. The CDR3 extends over 15 amino acids. J gave up 7 bases and V 3 bases, and 7 bases lay outside the gene matches. In DNA form, the CDR3 reads TGCGCCAGCAGCTACGGACAGGGGGTCCGGAATGAGCAGTTCTTC. It yields the protein CASSYGQGVRNEQFF.